One and the same sample provided the 26 T cell receptor beta chains below, sequenced in a study of CD8 T cells in Susac syndrome. With random hexamers, about 0.5 to 1 ug RNA was reverse transcribed. TCRdb re-called the immunoSEQ multiplex PCR reads through MiXCR, storing one row per CDR3 protein. The sample has 250,000 to 350,000 distinct CDR3 sequences, 70% to 90% seen once. Input material: CD8+ T cells from PBMCs. The receptor source for this set is a human donor with multiple sclerosis.

This clonotype was seen just once. V gene TRBV5-4 combines with J gene TRBJ2-5; D gene ambiguous. The CDR3 extends over 14 amino acids. The ends were cut back, 4 bases at V and 4 bases at J, with 14 bases in the middle. Looked up from germline, CDR1 is SGHNT and CDR2 is YYREEE (reference sequence). The CDR3 is CASSGVLGRETQYF. The CDR3 DNA is TGTGCCAGCAGCGGGGTCCTGGGCAGAGAGACCCAGTACTTC. The variable domain in full, with the rest retrieved from reference TRBV5-4 and TRBJ2-5, is ETGVTQSPTHLIKTRGQQVTLRCSSQSGHNTVSWYQQALGQGPQFIFQYYREEENGRGNFPPRFSGLQFPNYSSELNVNALELDDSALYLCASSGVLGRETQYFGPGTRLLVL.

This rearrangement joins TRBV21-1 to TRBJ1-1; TRBD1 is the table's D call, not checked against the DNA. TRBV21-1 is classified as a pseudogene. The CDR3 is made up of 12 amino acids. The CDR3 sequence: CARFTWDVEAFF. In DNA form, the CDR3 reads TGTGCCAGGTTTACCTGGGACGTTGAAGCTTTCTTT.

The rearrangement links TRBV7-4 to TRBJ2-5, with 11 bases aligning to TRBD2. The CDR3 covers 16 residues. Germline CDR1 and CDR2: SGHVT and SQSDAQ. Trimming at V came to 3 bases and at J to 5 bases, leaving 8 bases not matched to a gene. The CDR3 sequence is CASSFGTSGRSETQYF. CDR3 DNA: TGTGCCAGCAGCTTCGGCACTAGCGGGAGAAGTGAGACCCAGTACTTC.

The sample holds one count of this clonotype. The rearrangement links TRBV4-1 to TRBJ2-5, with D perhaps TRBD1 (5 bases). Germline V gene data show CDR1 as MGHRA and CDR2 as YSYEKL. V was shortened by 0 bases and J by 3 bases, with 11 bases between the two germline ends. CDR3 length: 15 residues. DNA of the CDR3: TGCGCCAGCAGCCAAGAACGCCCAGGGAAAGAGACCCAGTACTTC. It is translated as CASSQERPGKETQYF.

The rearrangement joins TRBV27 to TRBJ2-1, with 7 bases lining up with TRBD2. CDR1 and CDR2 from the germline V gene are MNHEY and SMNVEV (reference sequence). The CDR3 is made up of 13 amino acids. J was trimmed by 7 bases and V by 5 bases; bases with no gene match: 5. CDR3 bases: TGTGCCAGCAGTATGGCGGGAGTAAATGAGCAGTTCTTC. Protein sequence: CASSMAGVNEQFF.

This rearrangement joins TRBV27 to TRBJ2-7; 14 bases agree with TRBD2. From germline, CDR1 is MNHEY and CDR2 SMNVEV (reference sequence). Losses at the gene ends were 5 bases for V and 3 bases for J; bases not matched to a gene: 6. The CDR3 sequence is 16 residues long. CDR3: CASSAWTSGGHYEQYF. CDR3 DNA sequence: TGTGCCAGCAGTGCCTGGACTAGCGGGGGGCACTACGAGCAGTACTTC.

The chain carries TRBV6-1 and TRBJ1-2; D possibly corresponds to TRBD1 (6 bases). V shed 4 bases and J shed 4 bases, with 16 bases lying between them. In germline, CDR1 is MNHNS, CDR2 SASEGT. The CDR3 covers 15 residues. CDR3 nucleotide sequence: TGTGCCAGCAGTGTGGGGCAGGGGCCAAGCTATGGCTACACCTTC. It translates to CASSVGQGPSYGYTF.

The chain employs TRBV7-9 and TRBJ2-2, with a possible D match to TRBD1 (6 bases). The V end was cut by 6 bases, the J end by 3 bases, with 11 bases between. CDR1 and CDR2 from the germline V gene are SEHNR and FQNEAQ (reference sequence). This CDR3 spans 14 amino acids. CDR3 DNA: TGTGCCAGCAGAGAAAGACAGGACACCGGGGAGCTGTTTTTT. Its translation: CASRERQDTGELFF. The variable domain in full, completed from reference TRBV7-9 and TRBJ2-2, reads DTGVSQNPRHKITKRGQNVTFRCDPISEHNRLYWYRQTLGQGPEFLTYFQNEAQLEKSRLLSDRFSAERPKGSFSTLEIQRTEQGDSAMYLCASRERQDTGELFFGEGSRLTVL.

This clonotype was seen more than once but under ten times. This chain connects TRBV4-2 to TRBJ2-7; 7 bases fit TRBD1. This CDR3 spans 13 amino acids. With 4 bases clipped from V and 3 bases from J, the junction kept 3 bases outside the gene matches. Germline V gene lookup returns CDR1 LGHNA and CDR2 YNFKEQ. The CDR3 sequence is CASSPGQDYEQYF. CDR3 DNA sequence: TGTGCCAGCAGCCCCGGACAGGACTACGAGCAGTACTTC.

The CDR3 loop is CASSYTGRGTEAFF. CDR3 DNA: TGTGCCAGCAGTTACACAGGGAGAGGCACTGAAGCTTTCTTT. The V and J genes are TRBV6-5 and TRBJ1-1; tentatively, D is TRBD1 (6 bases). Germline CDR1 is MNHEY and CDR2 is SVGAGI. V was shortened by 2 bases and J by 4 bases, with 11 bases between the two germline ends. The CDR3 is 14 residues long.

The V gene is TRBV20-1, the J gene TRBJ1-2; TRBD1 might be the D (5 bases). V was trimmed by 0 bases and J by 8 bases, leaving 16 bases between them. The CDR3 totals 14 residues. Germline CDR1 reads DFQATT; CDR2 reads SNEGSKA (reference sequence). The CDR3 DNA reads as TGCAGTGCTAGAGATCGAGGGGAAACGGGCGGCTACACCTTC. It translates to CSARDRGETGGYTF.

The rearrangement uses TRBV12-3 or TRBV12-4 and TRBJ2-3; D gene ambiguous. The CDR3 contains 12 residues. Trimming shortened V by 3 bases and J by 8 bases, and 9 bases separated the two germline ends. In DNA, the CDR3 is TGTGCCAGCAGTTTGGGCCAGCCTACGCAGTATTTT. Protein: CASSLGQPTQYF.

The sample holds one count of this clonotype. J is TRBJ2-7 and V is TRBV12-3 or TRBV12-4; a weak D match, TRBD1 (5 bases). CDR3 size: 12 residues. V was shortened by 5 bases and J by 5 bases, with 10 bases between the two germline ends. The chain's CDR3 is CASSPQGHEQYF. CDR3 nucleotide sequence: TGTGCCAGCAGTCCGCAGGGCCACGAGCAGTACTTC.

This clonotype appeared once. The rearrangement uses TRBV28 and TRBJ2-1; 10 bases are a match to TRBD2. CDR1 is MDHEN and CDR2 is SYDVKM in the germline V gene. V lost 1 base to trimming and J lost 7 bases; unmatched junction nucleotides: 10. The CDR3 spans 17 residues. The CDR3 loop reads CASSLFGTSDNSNEQFF. In DNA, the CDR3 is TGTGCCAGCAGTTTATTTGGGACTAGCGATAACTCGAATGAGCAGTTCTTC.

In its sample, this clonotype was seen once. The CDR3: CSVEDPDGYTF. The CDR3 region has the DNA TGCAGCGTTGAAGATCCTGATGGCTACACCTTC. The chain employs TRBV29-1 and TRBJ1-2; D uncertain. Between the trimmed V and J ends, which lost 0 bases and 6 bases, there was a span of 5 bases. The CDR3 is made up of 11 amino acids. Germline V gene lookup returns CDR1 SQVTM and CDR2 ANQGSEA.

The chain uses TRBV2 and TRBJ2-7; D is possibly TRBD2 (6 bases). Per germline, CDR1 SNHLY and CDR2 FYNNEI. V was shortened by 3 bases and J by 6 bases, with 24 bases between the two germline ends. This CDR3 region has 17 residues. The CDR3 region has the DNA TGTGCCAGCAGTGATTATCGTGAGACTAGAAATTTTGCCGAGCAGTACTTC. It yields the protein CASSDYRETRNFAEQYF.

The chain recombines TRBV28 with TRBJ2-2; D may be TRBD2 (5 bases). Germline V gene lookup returns CDR1 MDHEN and CDR2 SYDVKM. This CDR3 spans 20 amino acids. V was trimmed by 5 bases and J by 2 bases, leaving 27 bases between them. The CDR3 nucleotides read TGTGCCAGCAGTGTGAGCGTGCGGGTACTGCTAAATATAAACACCGGGGAGCTGTTTTTT. Translating it yields CASSVSVRVLLNINTGELFF.

The chain is built from TRBV25-1 and TRBJ1-3; 7 bases are a match to TRBD1. This CDR3 is 15 amino acids long. The germline V gene has CDR1 MGHDK and CDR2 SYGVNS. V lost 1 base to trimming and J lost 4 bases; unmatched junction nucleotides: 4. The CDR3 is CASSELGQTGNTIYF. In DNA form, the CDR3 reads TGTGCCAGCAGTGAATTGGGACAGACGGGAAACACCATATATTTT.

The genes are TRBV6-5 and TRBJ2-1; 7 bases match TRBD2. The V gene's germline CDR1 is MNHEY and CDR2 SVGAGI. With 4 bases clipped from V and 7 bases from J, the junction kept 13 bases outside the gene matches. This CDR3 is built from 16 residues. CDR3 in DNA: TGTGCCAGCAGTTGGGGGGGGACCGGCCCTGGAAATGAGCAGTTCTTC. This encodes CASSWGGTGPGNEQFF.

The rearrangement uses TRBV19 and TRBJ2-1; 9 bases map to TRBD2. This CDR3 is 15 amino acids long. V shed 4 bases and J 2 bases; nucleotides not matched to a gene: 3. Germline V lookup: CDR1 LNHDA, CDR2 SQIVND (reference sequence). DNA for the CDR3: TGTGCCAGTAGTACCTCTAGCGGGGCCTACAATGAGCAGTTCTTC. Translating gives CASSTSSGAYNEQFF.

This sequence joins TRBV7-9 and TRBJ2-7; 8 nucleotides agree with TRBD2. CDR3 length: 16 residues. Trimming at V came to 4 bases and at J to 1 base, leaving 9 bases not matched to a gene. Germline CDR1 is SEHNR and CDR2 is FQNEAQ (reference sequence). The CDR3 reads CASSSPVAGTSYEQYF. In DNA, the CDR3 is TGTGCCAGCAGCTCGCCCGTAGCGGGAACATCCTACGAGCAGTACTTC.

The rearrangement links TRBV6-2 or TRBV6-3 to TRBJ2-5; unclear D gene. This CDR3 spans 15 amino acids. Trimming took 6 bases from V and 0 from J, leaving 14 bases between them. Germline V gene lookup returns CDR1 MNHEY and CDR2 SVGEGT. CDR3 sequence reads: CASSSLEVYQETQYF. The CDR3 bases are TGTGCCAGCAGCTCCCTAGAGGTGTACCAAGAGACCCAGTACTTC.

V gene TRBV28 combines with J gene TRBJ2-7; 7 bases agree with TRBD1. CDR3 length: 14 residues. J lost 4 bases, V lost 4 bases, and 7 bases had no gene match. Germline V gene sequence: CDR1 MDHEN, CDR2 SYDVKM. CDR3 amino acids: CASSSTGTGYEQYF. The CDR3 DNA reads TGTGCCAGCAGTTCGACAGGGACGGGGTACGAGCAGTACTTC.

V gene TRBV5-1 combines with J gene TRBJ2-1, with 8 bases aligning to TRBD2. Losses at the gene ends were 1 base for V and 8 bases for J; bases not matched to a gene: 14. Germline V gene sequence: CDR1 SGHRS, CDR2 YFSETQ. The CDR3 consists of 17 residues. CDR3 sequence (DNA): TGCGCCAGCAGCTTGCGTGGCGGGAGGCTCGCCTTTGATGAGCAGTTCTTC. Translated: CASSLRGGRLAFDEQFF. Full variable domain (rest looked up from reference TRBV5-1 and TRBJ2-1): KAGVTQTPRYLIKTRGQQVTLSCSPISGHRSVSWYQQTPGQGLQFLFEYFSETQRNKGNFPGRFSGRQFSNSRSEMNVSTLELGDSALYLCASSLRGGRLAFDEQFFGPGTRLTVL.

The J gene is TRBJ1-6, the V gene TRBV14; no clear D gene. The V end lost 1 base, the J end lost 10 bases, and 11 bases lay between the germline ends. The CDR3 extends over 14 amino acids. Germline V lookup: CDR1 SGHDN, CDR2 FVKESK. CDR3 in amino acids: CASSQGEGYSPLHF. The DNA of the CDR3 is TGTGCCAGCAGCCAAGGTGAAGGTTACTCACCCCTCCACTTT.

The gene calls are TRBV28 and TRBJ2-3; tentatively, D is TRBD1 or TRBD2 (6 bases each). CDR3 length: 15 amino acids. Deletions cut 2 bases from V and 5 bases from J, with 14 bases between. From germline, CDR1 is MDHEN and CDR2 SYDVKM. CDR3 DNA: TGTGCCAGCAGTTTAGCGGGACAAAGGGGAGATACGCAGTATTTT. It specifies CASSLAGQRGDTQYF. The variable domain in full, with the rest retrieved from reference TRBV28 and TRBJ2-3, is DVKVTQSSRYLVKRTGEKVFLECVQDMDHENMFWYRQDPGLGLRLIYFSYDVKMKEKGDIPEGYSVSREKKERFSLILESASTNQTSMYLCASSLAGQRGDTQYFGPGTRLTVL.